This paragraph reports one T cell receptor beta chain. Its antigen is as yet unknown. The repertoire was sequenced with immunoSEQ multiplex PCR; TCRdb's copy has only in-frame clones and lacks some. The profile shows thousands of clones, about 90% of them singletons. Per the germline V gene, CDR1 is MNHEY and CDR2 is SMNVEV (reference sequence). The CDR3 covers 13 residues. V was shortened by 6 bases and J by 6 bases, with 15 bases between the two germline ends. The data were obtained in a study of somatic mutations in cytotoxic T cells in rheumatoid arthritis. For the study at large: The flow sorting of some V beta antibody-stained T-cell populations reached nearly 100% purity, and the sorted populations included V beta1+ cells sequenced for TCRB.

Positive magnetic bead selection isolated CD4+ and CD8+ cells, and flow cytometry checked purity. Study-level results: Within the rheumatoid arthritis patients, CD8+ clonality went up as age increased (Spearman r ≈ 0.49). The same was not true of the healthy controls.

The chain uses TRBV27 and TRBJ2-7; maybe TRBD2 (5 bases). The origin of this receptor is a man in his forties with rheumatoid arthritis. Source material: CD8+ T cells sorted from blood. The chain's CDR3 is CASSPSRAGEQYV. The CDR3 bases are TGTGCCAGCAGCCCGTCAAGGGCGGGCGAGCAGTACGTC.